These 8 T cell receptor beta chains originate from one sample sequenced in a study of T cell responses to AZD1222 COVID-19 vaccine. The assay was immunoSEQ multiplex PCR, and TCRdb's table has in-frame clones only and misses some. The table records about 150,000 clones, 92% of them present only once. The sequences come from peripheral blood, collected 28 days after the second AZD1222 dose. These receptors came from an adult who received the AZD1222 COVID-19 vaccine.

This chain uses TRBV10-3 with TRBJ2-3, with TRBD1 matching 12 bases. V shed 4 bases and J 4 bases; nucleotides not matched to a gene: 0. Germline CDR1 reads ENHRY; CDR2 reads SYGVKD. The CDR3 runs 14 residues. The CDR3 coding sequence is TGTGCCATCAGTGGGGACAGGGGGCCAGATACGCAGTATTTT. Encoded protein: CAISGDRGPDTQYF.

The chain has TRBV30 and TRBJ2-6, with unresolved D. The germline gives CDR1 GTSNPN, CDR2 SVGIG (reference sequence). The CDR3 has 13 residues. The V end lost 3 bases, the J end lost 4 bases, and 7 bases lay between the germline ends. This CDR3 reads CAWRVSGANVLTF. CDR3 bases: TGTGCCTGGAGAGTATCGGGGGCCAACGTCCTGACTTTC.

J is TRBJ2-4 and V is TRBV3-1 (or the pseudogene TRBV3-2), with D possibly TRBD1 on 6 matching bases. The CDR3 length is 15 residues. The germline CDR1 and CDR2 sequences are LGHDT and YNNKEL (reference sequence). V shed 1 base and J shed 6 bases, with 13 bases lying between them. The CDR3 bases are TGTGCCAGCAGCCAAGTGGCAGGGGTCGGAAACATTCAGTACTTC. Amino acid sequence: CASSQVAGVGNIQYF.

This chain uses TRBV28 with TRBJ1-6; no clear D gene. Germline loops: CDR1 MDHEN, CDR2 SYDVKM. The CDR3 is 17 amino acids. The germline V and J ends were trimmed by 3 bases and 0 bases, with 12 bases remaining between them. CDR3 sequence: CASSFYSPSSYNSPLHF. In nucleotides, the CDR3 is TGTGCCAGCAGTTTTTACAGCCCGAGCTCCTATAATTCACCCCTCCACTTT.

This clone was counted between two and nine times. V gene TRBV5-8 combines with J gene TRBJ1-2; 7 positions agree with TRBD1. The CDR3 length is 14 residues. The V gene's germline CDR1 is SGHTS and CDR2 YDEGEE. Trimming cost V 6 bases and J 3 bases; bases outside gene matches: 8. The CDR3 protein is CASTRGGRDYGYTF. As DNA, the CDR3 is TGTGCCAGCACCCGAGGGGGCCGGGACTATGGCTACACCTTC.

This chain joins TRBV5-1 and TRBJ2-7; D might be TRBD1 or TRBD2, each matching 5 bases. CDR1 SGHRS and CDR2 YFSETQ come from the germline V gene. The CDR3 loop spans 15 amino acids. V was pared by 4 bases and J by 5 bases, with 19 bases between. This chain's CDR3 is CASSDERSGAHEQYF. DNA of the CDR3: TGCGCCAGCAGCGACGAACGATCCGGGGCCCACGAGCAGTACTTC. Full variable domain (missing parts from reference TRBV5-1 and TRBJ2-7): KAGVTQTPRYLIKTRGQQVTLSCSPISGHRSVSWYQQTPGQGLQFLFEYFSETQRNKGNFPGRFSGRQFSNSRSEMNVSTLELGDSALYLCASSDERSGAHEQYFGPGTRLTVT.

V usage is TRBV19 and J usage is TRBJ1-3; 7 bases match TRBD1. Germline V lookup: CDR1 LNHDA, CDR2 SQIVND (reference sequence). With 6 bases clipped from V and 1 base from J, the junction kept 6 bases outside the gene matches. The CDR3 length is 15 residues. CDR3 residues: CASRDDRASGNTIYF. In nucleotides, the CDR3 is TGTGCCAGTAGGGATGACAGGGCTTCTGGAAACACCATATATTTT.

For the CDR3, the DNA is TGTGCCACCAGCAGGGATAGGGGCACAGATACGCAGTATTTT. This translates into CATSRDRGTDTQYF. The chain employs TRBV15 and TRBJ2-3, with D unclear. The germline gives CDR1 LNHNV, CDR2 YYDKDF (reference sequence). The CDR3 covers 14 residues. V lost 3 bases to trimming and J lost 1 base, with 8 bases between them.